The next 29 T cell receptor beta chains were all read from a single sample in a study of T cells after yellow fever vaccination. Via MiXCR, TCRdb re-called the 5' RACE reads, giving one row per CDR3 protein. The sample records about 350,000 distinct CDR3 sequences, roughly 3.9% being singletons. The sequences come from PBMCs, collected 5 days after the yellow fever booster vaccination. The receptors were gathered from a young man who received the YFV17D yellow fever vaccine.

The gene calls are TRBV6-5 and TRBJ2-6, with D perhaps TRBD1 or TRBD2 (5 bases each). Germline lookup yields CDR1 MNHEY and CDR2 SVGAGI. The germline V and J ends were trimmed by 2 bases and 0 bases, with 17 bases remaining between them. This CDR3 contains 19 residues. The CDR3 sequence: CASSYLNRDGSSGANVLTF. The CDR3 DNA sequence: TGTGCCAGCAGTTACCTTAACCGGGACGGATCCTCTGGGGCCAACGTCCTGACTTTC.

This clonotype was observed many times. This chain uses TRBV7-9 with TRBJ2-5; 14 bases align to TRBD2. The CDR3 consists of 16 residues. Germline V CDR1 and CDR2: SEHNR, FQNEAQ (reference sequence). V was pared by 5 bases and J by 4 bases, with 6 bases of the junction left unmatched. CDR3 in DNA: TGTGCCAGCAGCCCCCCGGGACTAGCGGGGGTAGAGACCCAGTACTTC. This encodes CASSPPGLAGVETQYF. The complete variable domain, with remaining parts taken from reference TRBV7-9 and TRBJ2-5, reads DTGVSQNPRHKITKRGQNVTFRCDPISEHNRLYWYRQTLGQGPEFLTYFQNEAQLEKSRLLSDRFSAERPKGSFSTLEIQRTEQGDSAMYLCASSPPGLAGVETQYFGPGTRLLVL.

This clonotype turned up a few times. The V call is TRBV2, the J call TRBJ2-2; 7 bases agree with TRBD1. V lost 4 bases to trimming and J lost 6 bases; unmatched junction nucleotides: 8. CDR1 SNHLY and CDR2 FYNNEI come from the germline V gene. The CDR3 is made up of 15 amino acids. The CDR3 region has the DNA TGTGCCAGCAGTGCCGGGACAGTAGTGGCCGGGGAGCTGTTTTTT. It yields the protein CASSAGTVVAGELFF.

This clonotype was detected a few times. The genes are TRBV6-1 and TRBJ2-5; the D is unclear. Germline CDR1 MNHNS, CDR2 SASEGT. Trimming removed 0 bases from V and 7 bases from J, with 15 bases in between. CDR3 size: 15 residues. DNA for the CDR3: TGTGCCAGCAGTGAAGCTTCCTCCCCCAAGGGGACCCAGTACTTC. Translated, it gives CASSEASSPKGTQYF.

This clonotype was seen ten or more times. CDR3 sequence reads: CAISDDGRLFF. The CDR3, as DNA: TGTGCCATCAGTGACGATGGGAGACTGTTTTTT. The chain is built from TRBV10-3 and TRBJ1-4; D is unresolved. Germline CDR1 and CDR2: ENHRY and SYGVKD. Trimming stripped 3 bases from V and 13 bases from J, with 9 bases between. This CDR3 region has 11 residues.

This clonotype was counted at least ten times. V usage is TRBV28 and J usage is TRBJ2-1, with 9 bases lining up with TRBD1. Germline values: CDR1 MDHEN, CDR2 SYDVKM. After removal of 5 bases from V and 6 bases from J, the junction contained 14 bases not matched to a gene. CDR3 size: 17 residues. In DNA form, the CDR3 reads TGTGCCAGCAGTGAAATGGGCTTTGGGACAGGGCCCAATGAGCAGTTCTTC. Its protein product is CASSEMGFGTGPNEQFF.

This clonotype was observed a few times. The gene calls are TRBV7-2 and TRBJ1-2, with D possibly TRBD1 on 6 matching bases. V lost 6 bases and J lost 2, with 22 bases in between. CDR3 length: 17 residues. Germline loops: CDR1 SGHTA, CDR2 FQGNSA. This chain's CDR3 is CASRGGIRGGSNYGYTF. DNA of the CDR3: TGTGCCAGCAGAGGAGGGATCAGAGGGGGGTCCAACTATGGCTACACCTTC. Using reference TRBV7-2 and TRBJ1-2 for the parts outside the CDR3, the full variable domain is GAGVSQSPSNKVTEKGKDVELRCDPISGHTALYWYRQSLGQGLEFLIYFQGNSAPDKSGLPSDRFSAERTGGSVSTLTIQRTQQEDSAVYLCASRGGIRGGSNYGYTFGSGTRLTVV.

V is TRBV7-9 and J is TRBJ2-1; 8 positions agree with TRBD1. Germline values: CDR1 SEHNR, CDR2 FQNEAQ (reference sequence). The CDR3 runs 14 residues. With 6 bases clipped from V and 6 bases from J, the junction kept 7 bases outside the gene matches. DNA for the CDR3: TGTGCCAGCAGGCCCAGGGGGCCCGGCAATGAGCAGTTCTTC. Amino acid sequence: CASRPRGPGNEQFF.

In this sample, this clonotype turned up many times. V and J are TRBV6-1 and TRBJ1-1; 8 bases map to TRBD1. This CDR3 is 17 amino acids long. CDR1 MNHNS and CDR2 SASEGT come from the germline V gene. Losses at the gene ends were 1 base for V and 6 bases for J; bases not matched to a gene: 13. CDR3 protein: CASSEVDLRETGAEAFF. The CDR3 region has the DNA TGTGCCAGCAGTGAAGTTGACCTCCGAGAGACAGGGGCTGAAGCTTTCTTT.

At least ten counts were recorded for this clonotype. This rearrangement joins TRBV4-2 to TRBJ1-6; no firm D call. From germline, CDR1 is LGHNA and CDR2 YNFKEQ. The CDR3 spans 14 residues. The germline V and J ends were trimmed by 4 bases and 13 bases, with 17 bases remaining between them. The CDR3 nucleotides are TGTGCCAGCAGCCGAGACGGGCTCGCCCCGCCCCTCCACTTT. Its translation is CASSRDGLAPPLHF.

The chain is built from TRBV20-1 and TRBJ1-1, with D possibly TRBD1 on 6 matching bases. The CDR3 runs 14 residues. V lost 4 bases, J lost 5 bases, and 17 bases lay in between. CDR1 and CDR2 (germline): DFQATT, SNEGSKA (reference sequence). CDR3 sequence reads: CSATGYRALTEAFF. The CDR3 DNA reads as TGCAGTGCTACAGGATACAGGGCCCTGACTGAAGCTTTCTTT.

The chain links TRBV5-1 to TRBJ2-5; possible D gene TRBD2, 6 bases. Germline CDR1 is SGHRS and CDR2 is YFSETQ. V shed 2 bases and J shed 7 bases, with 21 bases lying between them. The length of the CDR3 is 16 residues. CDR3 bases: TGCGCCAGCAGCTTTAAATCTGGAGGGACCCCGGGGACCCAGTACTTC. It yields the protein CASSFKSGGTPGTQYF.

This CDR3 is CASSLPGPVYEQYF. The CDR3 DNA sequence: TGTGCCAGCAGTTTACCCGGGCCGGTATACGAGCAGTACTTC. V is TRBV6-6 and J is TRBJ2-7, with D unresolved. From germline, CDR1 is MNHNY and CDR2 SVGAGI (reference sequence). Deletions cut 4 bases from V and 4 bases from J, with 14 bases between. This CDR3 contains 14 residues.

The chain links TRBV18 to TRBJ1-4; 8 bases align to TRBD1. V dropped 1 base and J dropped 4; count of bases not matched to a gene: 14. This CDR3 region has 19 residues. Germline CDR1 and CDR2: KGHSH and LQKENI. For the CDR3, the DNA is TGTGCCAGCTCACCACTTACTTTATCCGGGACAGGACTTAATGAAAAACTGTTTTTT. Encoded protein: CASSPLTLSGTGLNEKLFF.

This rearrangement joins TRBV20-1 to TRBJ2-2; 7 bases line up with TRBD2. Germline CDR1 reads DFQATT; CDR2 reads SNEGSKA (reference sequence). V lost 7 bases, J lost 1 base, and 3 bases stayed unmatched. The CDR3 extends over 13 amino acids. The CDR3 spells CSVGRGNTGELFF. The CDR3 nucleotides are TGCAGTGTAGGGAGGGGGAACACCGGGGAGCTGTTTTTT.

This rearrangement joins TRBV5-4 to TRBJ2-3, with 11 bases identical to TRBD2. V lost 0 bases and J lost 6; bases outside the gene matches: 6. CDR3 length equals 16 residues. The germline gives CDR1 SGHNT, CDR2 YYREEE (reference sequence). The CDR3: CASSLVAGGLGDTQYF. The DNA for the CDR3 is TGTGCCAGCAGCTTGGTAGCGGGGGGGCTTGGGGATACGCAGTATTTT.

The V gene is TRBV13, the J gene TRBJ1-5, with D maybe TRBD1 (5 bases). Trimming cost V 7 bases and J 0 bases, with 16 bases left between them. The germline V gene has CDR1 PRHDT and CDR2 FYEKMQ (reference sequence). This CDR3 comprises 16 residues. CDR3 in amino acids: CASTRGGRHSNQPQHF. DNA for the CDR3: TGTGCCAGCACACGGGGGGGTCGTCATAGCAATCAGCCCCAGCATTTT.

V and J are TRBV7-2 and TRBJ1-3, with D uncertain. Trimming cost V 5 bases and J 1 base, with 3 bases left between them. Germline lookup yields CDR1 SGHTA and CDR2 FQGNSA. There are 12 residues in the CDR3. The CDR3 loop reads CASSISGNTIYF. The CDR3 nucleotides read TGTGCCAGCAGCATTTCTGGAAACACCATATATTTT.

V and J are TRBV6-2 or TRBV6-3 and TRBJ1-5; 7 bases line up with TRBD1. The V and J ends lost 1 base and 0 bases, in that order; junction bases with no gene match: 9. Germline assignment: CDR1 MNHEY and CDR2 SVGEGT. The CDR3 is made up of 18 amino acids. CDR3 sequence (DNA): TGTGCCAGCAGTTACTTGCCATTACAGGGGAATAGCAATCAGCCCCAGCATTTT. This sequence encodes CASSYLPLQGNSNQPQHF.

This clonotype has a handful of counts. In nucleotides, the CDR3 is TGTGCCAGTACCCGTGCCGGGGGGGTGTATGGCTACACCTTC. Encoded protein: CASTRAGGVYGYTF. V is TRBV19 and J is TRBJ1-2; D perhaps matches TRBD1 (5 bases). The CDR3 runs to 14 residues. Germline V gives CDR1 LNHDA, CDR2 SQIVND (reference sequence). The ends were cut back, 7 bases at V and 5 bases at J, with 17 bases in the middle.

This clonotype was seen a handful of times. This chain joins TRBV19 and TRBJ1-1; a weak D match, TRBD1 (5 bases). This CDR3 has 14 residues. V gave up 1 base and J gave up 3 bases, with 9 bases separating them. Per the germline V gene, CDR1 is LNHDA and CDR2 is SQIVND (reference sequence). CDR3 nucleotide sequence: TGTGCCAGTAGTATAGTGCAGGGTCACACTGAAGCTTTCTTT. Translation gives CASSIVQGHTEAFF.

This clonotype was observed a few times. Just one base apart from a much larger clone, this may be a read error. The chain's CDR3 is CASSYGYTEAFF. The DNA of the CDR3 is TGTGCCAGCAGTTACGGGTACACTGAAGCTTTCTTT. J is TRBJ1-1 and V is TRBV6-2 or TRBV6-3; D not certain. The CDR3 extends over 12 amino acids. From germline, CDR1 is MNHEY and CDR2 SVGEGT. V dropped 2 bases and J dropped 3 bases, with 4 bases sitting between them.

J is TRBJ2-2 and V is TRBV6-6, with TRBD1 as a possible D gene (6 bases). The CDR3 loop spans 12 amino acids. Germline loops: CDR1 MNHNY, CDR2 SVGAGI (reference sequence). V shed 10 bases and J shed 5 bases, with 11 bases lying between them. As DNA, the CDR3 is TGTGCCACCGAGACAGGTACCGGGGAGCTGTTTTTT. Translating gives CATETGTGELFF.

The V and J genes are TRBV7-6 and TRBJ2-1, with TRBD2 matching over 10 bases. The CDR3 totals 14 residues. CDR1 is SGHVS, CDR2 FNYEAQ, per germline. The J segment lost 8 bases and the V segment lost 2 bases, leaving 3 bases of the junction unmatched. CDR3 region: CASSLMLAGDEQFF. The CDR3 DNA sequence: TGTGCCAGCAGCTTAATGCTAGCGGGGGATGAGCAGTTCTTC.

The genes are TRBV30 and TRBJ2-1, with 7 bases aligning to TRBD1. The CDR3 is 15 amino acids. Germline CDR1 GTSNPN, CDR2 SVGIG (reference sequence). With 1 base clipped from V and 7 bases from J, the junction kept 10 bases outside the gene matches. CDR3 residues: CAWSDRGLALNEQFF. The CDR3 DNA reads as TGTGCCTGGAGTGACAGGGGCCTAGCATTAAATGAGCAGTTCTTC.

This clonotype came up a few times. This rearrangement joins TRBV4-1 to TRBJ2-5, with TRBD1 matching 8 bases. CDR1 MGHRA and CDR2 YSYEKL come from the germline V gene. The V gene end was trimmed by 1 base and the J gene end by 6 bases; junction bases not matched to a gene: 1. The CDR3 loop spans 13 amino acids. The CDR3, as DNA: TGCGCCAGCAGCCAAGGACAGGGGAAGACCCAGTACTTC. It encodes CASSQGQGKTQYF.

This clonotype was seen a handful of times. The gene calls are TRBV5-1 and TRBJ1-6; a possible D gene is TRBD1 (5 bases). The CDR3 contains 15 residues. Germline-derived CDR1 and CDR2 are SGHRS and YFSETQ. V was pared by 0 bases and J by 7 bases, with 11 bases between. This CDR3 is CASSLEWGENSPLHF. The CDR3 nucleotides are TGCGCCAGCAGCTTGGAATGGGGGGAAAATTCACCCCTCCACTTT.

This clonotype was picked up many times. The chain employs TRBV5-1 and TRBJ1-2; D is unclear. This CDR3 is built from 13 residues. CDR1 is SGHRS, CDR2 YFSETQ, per germline. Between the trimmed V and J ends, which lost 3 bases and 6 bases, there was a span of 12 bases. The CDR3 DNA reads as TGCGCCAGCAGCTCCGACTCTTCACATGGCTACACCTTC. This gives the protein CASSSDSSHGYTF. The full variable domain, in which reference TRBV5-1 and TRBJ1-2 provide the parts outside the CDR3, is KAGVTQTPRYLIKTRGQQVTLSCSPISGHRSVSWYQQTPGQGLQFLFEYFSETQRNKGNFPGRFSGRQFSNSRSEMNVSTLELGDSALYLCASSSDSSHGYTFGSGTRLTVV.

In this sample, this clonotype turned up many times. The chain joins TRBV7-2 to TRBJ2-7, with 7 bases identical to TRBD1. V lost 5 bases, J lost 2 bases, and 9 bases stayed unmatched. There are 15 residues in the CDR3. Germline loops: CDR1 SGHTA, CDR2 FQGNSA. In nucleotides, the CDR3 is TGTGCCAGCAGCCCCCCCAGGGACAGACCCTACGAGCAGTACGTC. Translating it yields CASSPPRDRPYEQYV.